A selection of T cell receptor beta chains follows, all from one sample in a study of cytomegalovirus exposure and HLA in healthy donors. Some clones are missing from TCRdb's copy, which holds only in-frame ones; the method was immunoSEQ multiplex PCR. The repertoire includes 150,000 or so clones, around two thirds of them detected once, and more than 9% sits in the top ten. Sequences were obtained from PBMCs. Receptors were obtained from a man in his thirties or forties in good health and CMV-seropositive. Both conserved end residues are part of each CDR3. Each record gives: V gene, D gene, J gene, clone size, CDR3 protein, CDR3 DNA. A D gene is named only where the DNA matches it firmly. The size of a clone is reported for some rows only, either as once, few or many, or as a class for expanded clones.

v_call: TRBV27; d_call: TRBD1; j_call: TRBJ1-3; clone_size: .; cdr3_aa: CASSWGQPSSGNTIYF; cdr3_nt: TGTGCCAGCAGTTGGGGACAGCCGAGCTCTGGAAACACCATATATTTT
v_call: TRBV29-1; d_call: .; j_call: TRBJ1-2; clone_size: .; cdr3_aa: CSVETGNYGYTF; cdr3_nt: TGCAGCGTTGAAACAGGGAACTATGGCTACACCTTC
v_call: TRBV27; d_call: .; j_call: TRBJ1-1; clone_size: few; cdr3_aa: CASSFTVNTEAFF; cdr3_nt: TGTGCCAGCAGTTTTACAGTCAACACTGAAGCTTTCTTT
v_call: TRBV30; d_call: TRBD2; j_call: TRBJ2-1; clone_size: .; cdr3_aa: CAYTSGSKHEQFF; cdr3_nt: TGTGCCTACACTAGCGGGAGTAAACATGAGCAGTTCTTC
v_call: TRBV28; d_call: TRBD1; j_call: TRBJ1-1; clone_size: few; cdr3_aa: CASSLATGGIAEAFF; cdr3_nt: TGTGCCAGCAGTTTAGCCACAGGGGGGATCGCTGAAGCTTTCTTT
v_call: TRBV28; d_call: TRBD1; j_call: TRBJ1-4; clone_size: .; cdr3_aa: CASRLPGQGDEKLFF; cdr3_nt: TGTGCCAGCAGACTACCGGGACAGGGCGATGAAAAACTGTTTTTT
v_call: TRBV5-1; d_call: .; j_call: TRBJ1-2; clone_size: .; cdr3_aa: CASSLEKGVYGYTF; cdr3_nt: TGCGCCAGCAGCTTGGAAAAAGGGGTCTATGGCTACACCTTC
v_call: TRBV6-1; d_call: TRBD2; j_call: TRBJ2-5; clone_size: few; cdr3_aa: CASSGKASGRETQYF; cdr3_nt: TGTGCCAGCAGTGGAAAGGCTAGCGGGAGGGAGACCCAGTACTTC
v_call: TRBV5-6; d_call: .; j_call: TRBJ1-3; clone_size: few; cdr3_aa: CASSLVGRAGNTIYF; cdr3_nt: TGTGCCAGCAGCTTGGTAGGCAGGGCTGGAAACACCATATATTTT
v_call: TRBV5-1; d_call: TRBD1; j_call: TRBJ2-7; clone_size: once; cdr3_aa: CASSLSWDRGKGQYF; cdr3_nt: TGCGCCAGCAGCTTGTCGTGGGACAGGGGTAAGGGGCAGTACTTC
v_call: TRBV27; d_call: TRBD1; j_call: TRBJ1-4; clone_size: few; cdr3_aa: CASGQGAGGKLFF; cdr3_nt: TGTGCCAGCGGACAGGGGGCAGGTGGAAAACTGTTTTTT
v_call: TRBV2; d_call: .; j_call: TRBJ2-5; clone_size: .; cdr3_aa: CASSEVGRSVETQYF; cdr3_nt: TGTGCCAGCAGTGAAGTCGGGAGATCTGTGGAGACCCAGTACTTC
v_call: TRBV11-2; d_call: .; j_call: TRBJ2-5; clone_size: .; cdr3_aa: CASSTRWGEETQYF; cdr3_nt: TGTGCCAGCAGCACCCGTTGGGGGGAAGAGACCCAGTACTTC
v_call: TRBV7-9; d_call: TRBD2; j_call: TRBJ2-7; clone_size: .; cdr3_aa: CASSLAGSGGLEQYF; cdr3_nt: TGTGCCAGCAGTCTTGCTGGGTCGGGGGGGCTCGAGCAGTACTTC
v_call: TRBV6-5; d_call: TRBD1; j_call: TRBJ1-1; clone_size: .; cdr3_aa: CASSSTGAGAFF; cdr3_nt: TGTGCCAGCAGTTCAACAGGGGCTGGGGCTTTCTTT
v_call: TRBV7-7; d_call: TRBD1; j_call: TRBJ2-2; clone_size: few; cdr3_aa: CASRGFETGDPGELFF; cdr3_nt: TGTGCTAGCAGGGGATTCGAGACAGGGGATCCCGGGGAGCTGTTTTTT
v_call: TRBV27; d_call: .; j_call: TRBJ2-2; clone_size: .; cdr3_aa: CASRGAGELFF; cdr3_nt: TGTGCCAGCAGGGGAGCCGGGGAGCTGTTTTTT
v_call: TRBV7-2; d_call: TRBD1; j_call: TRBJ2-2; clone_size: few; cdr3_aa: CASSAGTGGVGELFF; cdr3_nt: TGTGCCAGCAGCGCCGGGACAGGGGGCGTCGGGGAGCTGTTTTTT
v_call: TRBV27; d_call: TRBD2; j_call: TRBJ2-7; clone_size: .; cdr3_aa: CASSPTGTNSYEQYF; cdr3_nt: TGTGCCAGCAGCCCTACCGGGACTAACTCCTACGAGCAGTACTTC
v_call: TRBV5-1; d_call: .; j_call: TRBJ2-1; clone_size: .; cdr3_aa: CASSLNLNNEQFF; cdr3_nt: TGCGCCAGCAGCTTGAACTTGAACAATGAGCAGTTCTTC
v_call: TRBV5-1; d_call: TRBD2; j_call: TRBJ2-7; clone_size: .; cdr3_aa: CASSPGLAGGAEQYF; cdr3_nt: TGCGCCAGCAGCCCCGGACTAGCGGGTGGGGCCGAGCAGTACTTC
v_call: TRBV15; d_call: .; j_call: TRBJ2-6; clone_size: .; cdr3_aa: CATRGEGRSSGANVLTF; cdr3_nt: TGTGCCACCCGCGGAGAGGGGCGGAGCTCTGGGGCCAACGTCCTGACTTTC
v_call: TRBV5-4; d_call: TRBD2; j_call: TRBJ2-1; clone_size: .; cdr3_aa: CASSSGTSGNYNEQFF; cdr3_nt: TGTGCCAGCAGCTCGGGGACTAGCGGGAATTACAATGAGCAGTTCTTC
v_call: TRBV27; d_call: TRBD1; j_call: TRBJ2-7; clone_size: .; cdr3_aa: CASSYRTGSIYEQYF; cdr3_nt: TGTGCCAGCAGTTATAGGACAGGCTCTATCTACGAGCAGTACTTC
v_call: TRBV6-4; d_call: TRBD2; j_call: TRBJ2-1; clone_size: .; cdr3_aa: CASSDLTSGRLDEQFF; cdr3_nt: TGTGCCAGCAGTGACTTAACTAGCGGGAGGCTGGATGAGCAGTTCTTC
v_call: TRBV9; d_call: .; j_call: TRBJ1-3; clone_size: .; cdr3_aa: CASNRGASGNTIYF; cdr3_nt: TGTGCCAGCAACCGCGGCGCCTCTGGAAACACCATATATTTT
v_call: TRBV7-9; d_call: .; j_call: TRBJ2-7; clone_size: few; cdr3_aa: CASRPMSSSSYEQYF; cdr3_nt: TGTGCCAGCAGACCCATGAGTTCGAGCTCCTACGAGCAGTACTTC
v_call: TRBV28; d_call: TRBD1; j_call: TRBJ1-2; clone_size: once; cdr3_aa: CAGSLGGQGGGYTF; cdr3_nt: TGTGCCGGCAGTTTAGGGGGACAGGGTGGTGGCTACACCTTC
v_call: TRBV27; d_call: TRBD2; j_call: TRBJ2-5; clone_size: .; cdr3_aa: CATSALGGGETQYF; cdr3_nt: TGTGCCACCAGCGCCCTGGGGGGGGGAGAGACCCAGTACTTC
v_call: TRBV5-6; d_call: .; j_call: TRBJ2-7; clone_size: .; cdr3_aa: CASKDGGTGWEQYF; cdr3_nt: TGTGCCAGCAAGGACGGCGGGACGGGGTGGGAGCAGTACTTC
v_call: TRBV7-3; d_call: .; j_call: TRBJ2-1; clone_size: .; cdr3_aa: CASSIGVGEQFF; cdr3_nt: TGTGCCAGCAGCATAGGGGTTGGTGAGCAGTTCTTC
v_call: TRBV7-2; d_call: TRBD2; j_call: TRBJ2-7; clone_size: .; cdr3_aa: CASSLQREGEQYF; cdr3_nt: TGTGCCAGCAGCCTACAGCGGGAGGGCGAGCAGTACTTC
v_call: TRBV2; d_call: .; j_call: TRBJ2-3; clone_size: .; cdr3_aa: CAGYRDLPDTQYF; cdr3_nt: TGTGCCGGATACAGGGACCTCCCCGATACGCAGTATTTT
v_call: TRBV5-1; d_call: TRBD2; j_call: TRBJ2-5; clone_size: few; cdr3_aa: CASSPGTSGYRETQYF; cdr3_nt: TGCGCCAGCAGCCCCGGGACTAGCGGGTATAGGGAGACCCAGTACTTC
v_call: TRBV7-8; d_call: .; j_call: TRBJ2-7; clone_size: .; cdr3_aa: CASSRSSSATYEQYF; cdr3_nt: TGTGCCAGCAGCCGAAGCAGTAGCGCGACCTACGAGCAGTACTTC
v_call: TRBV25-1; d_call: .; j_call: TRBJ1-2; clone_size: .; cdr3_aa: CASSESLYGYTF; cdr3_nt: TGTGCCAGCAGTGAATCCCTCTATGGCTACACCTTC
v_call: TRBV29-1; d_call: .; j_call: TRBJ1-3; clone_size: .; cdr3_aa: CSVGFYREISGNTIYF; cdr3_nt: TGCAGCGTTGGGTTCTACAGGGAGATCTCTGGAAACACCATATATTTT
v_call: TRBV6-1; d_call: TRBD1; j_call: TRBJ1-3; clone_size: .; cdr3_aa: CASSEGQGSGNTIYF; cdr3_nt: TGTGCCAGCAGTGAGGGACAGGGGTCTGGAAACACCATATATTTT
v_call: TRBV5-1; d_call: .; j_call: TRBJ1-2; clone_size: few; cdr3_aa: CASSLDQGGYTF; cdr3_nt: TGCGCCAGCAGCTTGGATCAGGGGGGCTACACCTTC
v_call: TRBV7-2; d_call: TRBD2; j_call: TRBJ2-5; clone_size: .; cdr3_aa: CASSLAGAGGVETQYF; cdr3_nt: TGTGCCAGCAGCTTAGCGGGGGCGGGAGGTGTGGAGACCCAGTACTTC
v_call: TRBV4-1; d_call: .; j_call: TRBJ2-7; clone_size: few; cdr3_aa: CASSQDLRAGRLREQYF; cdr3_nt: TGCGCCAGCAGCCAAGATCTGAGGGCTGGACGTTTGAGGGAGCAGTACTTC
v_call: TRBV7-8; d_call: TRBD2; j_call: TRBJ2-2; clone_size: .; cdr3_aa: CASSLLAGVVGELFF; cdr3_nt: TGTGCCAGCAGCCTACTAGCGGGAGTTGTCGGGGAGCTGTTTTTT
v_call: TRBV10-1; d_call: .; j_call: TRBJ2-1; clone_size: .; cdr3_aa: CASSGTFNNEQFF; cdr3_nt: TGCGCCAGCAGTGGGACTTTTAACAATGAGCAGTTCTTC
v_call: TRBV11-2; d_call: TRBD2; j_call: TRBJ2-1; clone_size: .; cdr3_aa: CASSLGTSEVKEEQFF; cdr3_nt: TGTGCCAGCAGCCTAGGGACTAGCGAGGTGAAGGAAGAGCAGTTCTTC
v_call: TRBV7-6; d_call: .; j_call: TRBJ1-1; clone_size: .; cdr3_aa: CASSQGVNTEAFF; cdr3_nt: TGTGCCAGCAGCCAAGGGGTGAACACTGAAGCTTTCTTT
v_call: TRBV27; d_call: .; j_call: TRBJ2-2; clone_size: .; cdr3_aa: CASRTVGAGELFF; cdr3_nt: TGTGCCAGCAGGACAGTAGGTGCCGGGGAGCTGTTTTTT
v_call: TRBV28; d_call: TRBD2; j_call: TRBJ2-1; clone_size: once; cdr3_aa: CASSLWAASGIYNEQFF; cdr3_nt: TGTGCCAGCAGTTTATGGGCTGCTAGCGGGATCTACAATGAGCAGTTCTTC
v_call: TRBV7-9; d_call: .; j_call: TRBJ1-1; clone_size: .; cdr3_aa: CASSQGPTPGAFF; cdr3_nt: TGTGCCAGCAGCCAGGGCCCCACCCCGGGAGCTTTCTTT
v_call: TRBV19; d_call: TRBD2; j_call: TRBJ2-7; clone_size: .; cdr3_aa: CASSIVTSGLSGRQYF; cdr3_nt: TGTGCCAGTAGTATTGTGACTAGCGGGCTATCAGGGCGGCAGTACTTC
v_call: TRBV6-1; d_call: .; j_call: TRBJ2-7; clone_size: once; cdr3_aa: CASRTGPIYEQYF; cdr3_nt: TGTGCCAGCAGAACAGGGCCTATATACGAGCAGTACTTC
v_call: TRBV25-1; d_call: .; j_call: TRBJ1-2; clone_size: .; cdr3_aa: CASMGHNYYGYTF; cdr3_nt: TGTGCCAGCATGGGGCACAACTACTATGGCTACACCTTC
v_call: TRBV28; d_call: TRBD1; j_call: TRBJ2-2; clone_size: once; cdr3_aa: CASRKTQQGALAGELFF; cdr3_nt: TGTGCCAGCAGGAAAACACAACAGGGGGCGTTGGCCGGGGAGCTGTTTTTT
v_call: TRBV5-6; d_call: .; j_call: TRBJ2-3; clone_size: few; cdr3_aa: CASSFWRGGVTDTQYF; cdr3_nt: TGTGCCAGCAGCTTTTGGAGGGGCGGGGTCACAGATACGCAGTATTTT
v_call: TRBV5-1; d_call: TRBD1; j_call: TRBJ2-5; clone_size: .; cdr3_aa: CASSGQGETQYF; cdr3_nt: TGCGCCAGCAGTGGACAGGGAGAGACCCAGTACTTC
v_call: TRBV7-9; d_call: .; j_call: TRBJ2-5; clone_size: once; cdr3_aa: CSSGNEETQYF; cdr3_nt: TGTTCCAGCGGTAACGAGGAGACCCAGTACTTC
v_call: TRBV13; d_call: .; j_call: TRBJ2-7; clone_size: .; cdr3_aa: CASSLQGTTSYEQYF; cdr3_nt: TGTGCCAGCAGCTTGCAGGGGACGACCTCCTACGAGCAGTACTTC